The source of this T cell receptor (beta chain) is a study of T cell repertoires in cytomegalovirus infection. Study conclusions and caveats: Dominating the ex vivo response were TCR beta clonotypes that were CMV-specific and HLA-C-restricted.

Via MiXCR, TCRdb re-called the reads, giving one row per CDR3 protein. The table has approximately 600,000 distinct CDR3 sequences, 40% seen once. The V end was cut by 1 base, the J end by 0 bases, with 7 bases between. Germline values: CDR1 SGHTA, CDR2 FQGNSA. The CDR3 spans 14 residues. The table lists this clonotype with many counts. What it binds is not known. The chain couples TRBV7-2 to TRBJ2-7; D is undetermined. The input for sequencing was cultured PBMCs, taken from culture after CMV antigen stimulation. This receptor was taken from a human donor in good health (CMV status not recorded). Some clones in this sample may be carry-over from other donors' samples. The CDR3 region is CASSLERSSYEQYF. DNA for the CDR3: TGTGCCAGCAGCTTAGAACGGTCCTCCTACGAGCAGTACTTC. The full variable domain, rest sourced from reference TRBV7-2 and TRBJ2-7, is GAGVSQSPSNKVTEKGKDVELRCDPISGHTALYWYRQSLGQGLEFLIYFQGNSAPDKSGLPSDRFSAERTGGSVSTLTIQRTQQEDSAVYLCASSLERSSYEQYFGPGTRLTVT.